The 12 T cell receptor beta chains in this list originate from one sample, sequenced in a study of identical twins. MiXCR, run by TCRdb on the 5' RACE reads, gives a single entry per CDR3 protein. Here the sample spans around 570,000 distinct CDR3 sequences, more than 9% being singletons. These data were also reused for a study on yellow fever vaccine responses in identical twins.

Source material: PBMCs. The receptors stem from a woman aged 18-29 years in good health.

This clonotype appeared a few times. V usage is TRBV7-2 and J usage is TRBJ2-3; possibly TRBD1 or TRBD2 for D (6 bases each). The V gene's germline CDR1 is SGHTA and CDR2 FQGNSA. The CDR3 has 16 amino acids. Trimming shortened V by 2 bases and J by 4 bases, and 16 bases separated the two germline ends. CDR3 nucleotides: TGTGCCAGCAGCTTATCGGGGGCGGGGCAGGCAGATACGCAGTATTTT. Translated, it gives CASSLSGAGQADTQYF.

This rearrangement joins TRBV30 to TRBJ2-2; D gene ambiguous. CDR3 length equals 11 residues. CDR1 and CDR2 (germline): GTSNPN, SVGIG (reference sequence). V shed 4 bases and J shed 6 bases, with 6 bases lying between them. CDR3 nucleotides: TGTGCCTGGACCCACGCCGGGGAGCTGTTTTTT. It is translated as CAWTHAGELFF. Combining the CDR3 with reference TRBV30 and TRBJ2-2 gives the whole variable domain SQTIHQWPATLVQPVGSPLSLECTVEGTSNPNLYWYRQAAGRGLQLLFYSVGIGQISSEVPQNLSASRPQDRQFILSSKKLLLSDSGFYLCAWTHAGELFFGEGSRLTVL.

This clonotype was observed a handful of times. This chain links TRBV29-1 with TRBJ2-7; D possibly uses TRBD1 or TRBD2 (6 bases each). Trimming removed 6 bases at V and 4 bases at J, with 16 bases between. The CDR3 consists of 13 residues. CDR1 is SQVTM and CDR2 is ANQGSEA in the germline V gene. The CDR3 sequence: CSVHPGGAYEQYF. The CDR3 bases are TGCAGCGTCCACCCCGGGGGCGCGTACGAGCAGTACTTC.

This clonotype has more than one count but fewer than ten. The rearrangement links TRBV25-1 to TRBJ2-1; 8 positions match TRBD1. This CDR3 has 12 amino acids. With 7 bases clipped from V and 6 bases from J, the junction kept 2 bases outside the gene matches. Looked up from germline, CDR1 is MGHDK and CDR2 is SYGVNS. CDR3 DNA: TGTGCCAGCACAGACAGGGGCAATGAGCAGTTCTTC. Encoded protein: CASTDRGNEQFF.

This clonotype was found once. CDR3 amino acids: CASSPYTAGGRNEQFF. DNA of the CDR3: TGTGCCAGCTCCCCCTACACCGCGGGAGGGCGGAATGAGCAGTTCTTC. This sequence joins TRBV18 and TRBJ2-1, with TRBD2 identical over 9 bases. V shed 6 bases, J shed 7 bases, and the junction held 13 bases outside the gene matches. Germline V gene sequence: CDR1 KGHSH, CDR2 LQKENI. This CDR3 has 16 residues.

This chain connects TRBV10-3 to TRBJ1-1; 11 nucleotides match TRBD1. CDR3 length equals 15 residues. J was trimmed by 6 bases and V by 3 bases; bases with no gene match: 6. The germline gives CDR1 ENHRY, CDR2 SYGVKD. In DNA, the CDR3 is TGTGCCATCAGTGATGCGGGACAGGGGGTCTCTGAAGCTTTCTTT. Protein sequence: CAISDAGQGVSEAFF.

The V and J genes are TRBV18 and TRBJ2-3; D call uncertain. V lost 2 bases to trimming and J lost 0 bases, with 9 bases between them. The CDR3 is made up of 15 amino acids. Germline V gene sequence: CDR1 KGHSH, CDR2 LQKENI. The DNA of the CDR3 is TGTGCCAGCTCACCAATTGGCGGAAGCACAGATACGCAGTATTTT. It codes for CASSPIGGSTDTQYF. Together with reference TRBV18 and TRBJ2-3, the CDR3 gives the full variable domain: NAGVMQNPRHLVRRRGQEARLRCSPMKGHSHVYWYRQLPEEGLKFMVYLQKENIIDESGMPKERFSAEFPKEGPSILRIQQVVRGDSAAYFCASSPIGGSTDTQYFGPGTRLTVL.

The chain carries TRBV12-3 or TRBV12-4 and TRBJ2-7, with TRBD2 identical over 8 bases. V shed 4 bases, J shed 2 bases, and the junction held 7 bases outside the gene matches. The CDR3 is 15 residues long. The CDR3 spells CASSSQLAATYEQYF. The CDR3 bases are TGTGCCAGCAGTTCTCAACTAGCGGCTACCTACGAGCAGTACTTC.

This clonotype has a count of ten or more. The V call is TRBV11-2, the J call TRBJ2-3; D is unclear. The CDR3 spans 18 residues. CDR1 is SGHAT and CDR2 is FQNNGV in the germline V gene. V lost 0 bases, J lost 1 base, and 17 bases lay in between. In DNA, the CDR3 is TGTGCCAGCAGCTTAGAGTGGACGGGCCTCTATGGCACAGATACGCAGTATTTT. This gives the protein CASSLEWTGLYGTDTQYF.

This clonotype has only a few counts. The rearrangement joins TRBV11-2 to TRBJ1-1; D gene ambiguous. The V end was cut by 5 bases, the J end by 6 bases, with 10 bases between. The CDR3 consists of 12 residues. Germline V lookup: CDR1 SGHAT, CDR2 FQNNGV. CDR3 in amino acids: CASSLGSPEAFF. The CDR3, as DNA: TGTGCCAGCAGCCTCGGGAGTCCTGAAGCTTTCTTT.

This clonotype showed up many times. This sequence joins TRBV6-1 and TRBJ2-1, with TRBD2 matching 9 bases. The CDR3 covers 16 residues. Germline assignment: CDR1 MNHNS and CDR2 SASEGT. Trimming cost V 6 bases and J 6 bases; bases outside gene matches: 12. The CDR3 DNA reads TGTGCCAGCAGGACCAGGGAGCGGGGGGCAGGCAATGAGCAGTTCTTC. Translating it yields CASRTRERGAGNEQFF.

This clonotype was counted only a few times. This chain connects TRBV27 to TRBJ2-5; D could derive from TRBD1 or TRBD2 (7 bases each). CDR3 length: 15 amino acids. Germline assignment: CDR1 MNHEY and CDR2 SMNVEV (reference sequence). V was trimmed by 5 bases and J by 5 bases, leaving 18 bases between them. In nucleotides, the CDR3 is TGTGCCAGCAGTACGCAACGACAGGGAGGGGAGACCCAGTACTTC. Protein product: CASSTQRQGGETQYF.